A single sample gave rise to the 7 T cell receptor beta chains below, sequenced in a study of shared clonotypes between healthy human individuals. Generated by immunoSEQ multiplex PCR, the TCRdb table keeps only in-frame clones and is missing some. The sample includes about 2,100,000 clones, just over 90% of them seen just once. It was CD45RO-negative cells, positively selected for CCR7, that made up naive CD8 cells, with terminally differentiated effector memory CD45RA+ cells excluded. Sequencing was performed on naive CD8+ T cells from PBMCs. Source of these receptors: a man aged 18-30 years in good health. Some clones in this sample may be carry-over from other donors' samples.

The gene calls are TRBV5-1 and TRBJ2-1; no reliable D call. The ends were cut back, 2 bases at V and 4 bases at J, with 10 bases in the middle. Germline-derived CDR1 and CDR2 are SGHRS and YFSETQ. The CDR3 covers 14 residues. The DNA of the CDR3 is TGCGCCAGCAGCTTACCGGACGCGTACAATGAGCAGTTCTTC. Protein sequence: CASSLPDAYNEQFF.

The chain carries TRBV19 and TRBJ2-1; 11 nucleotides match TRBD2. CDR3 length: 15 amino acids. Germline CDR1 is LNHDA and CDR2 is SQIVND (reference sequence). The J segment lost 4 bases and the V segment lost 5 bases, leaving 4 bases of the junction unmatched. The CDR3 sequence is CASSSASGGYNEQFF. The CDR3 region has the DNA TGTGCCAGTAGTTCCGCTAGCGGGGGGTACAATGAGCAGTTCTTC.

The chain links TRBV7-9 to TRBJ2-1, with 8 bases identical to TRBD1. The germline gives CDR1 SEHNR, CDR2 FQNEAQ (reference sequence). Trimming cost V 6 bases and J 1 base; bases outside gene matches: 8. This CDR3 comprises 16 residues. The CDR3 sequence: CASRPTTGDSYNEQFF. Written as DNA, the CDR3 is TGTGCCAGCAGACCCACGACAGGGGATTCCTACAATGAGCAGTTCTTC.

The chain employs TRBV7-6 and TRBJ2-3; TRBD2 matches at 7 bases. The CDR3 is made up of 17 amino acids. J was trimmed by 5 bases and V by 3 bases; bases with no gene match: 14. Germline values: CDR1 SGHVS, CDR2 FNYEAQ. The chain's CDR3 is CASSFEVGGSEGDTQYF. For the CDR3, the DNA is TGTGCCAGCAGCTTTGAGGTGGGCGGGAGTGAGGGAGATACGCAGTATTTT.

The chain carries TRBV27 and TRBJ1-1, with D possibly TRBD1 on 6 matching bases. With 8 bases removed from V and 1 base from J, the gap between germline ends came to 14 bases. CDR3 length equals 14 residues. Germline CDR1 reads MNHEY; CDR2 reads SMNVEV (reference sequence). CDR3 DNA sequence: TGTGCCAGCCGGGACAACGGCTGGAACACTGAAGCTTTCTTT. This codes for CASRDNGWNTEAFF.

On this clone itself: Other DNA sequences of this sample code for an identical CDR3. The chain employs TRBV4-1 and TRBJ2-5; D is unresolved. The V and J ends lost 2 bases and 2 bases respectively, with 12 bases between them. The CDR3 has 15 amino acids. The germline V gene encodes CDR1 MGHRA and CDR2 YSYEKL. CDR3 residues: CASSQRWGGQETQYF. As DNA, the CDR3 is TGCGCCAGCAGCCAACGGTGGGGTGGGCAAGAGACCCAGTACTTC.

The chain links TRBV6-1 to TRBJ2-7; D is possibly TRBD2 (6 bases). V was trimmed by 8 bases and J by 5 bases, leaving 19 bases between them. The germline CDR1 and CDR2 sequences are MNHNS and SASEGT. The CDR3 totals 14 residues. The CDR3 DNA reads as TGTGCCAGCGGGGAGGAGAGGCGCCTAAACGAGCAGTACTTC. Its translation: CASGEERRLNEQYF.